The 21 T cell receptor beta chains reported below all come from one sample, sequenced in a study of cytomegalovirus exposure and HLA in healthy donors. PCR involved 60 Vbeta and 13 Jbeta primers. The table came from immunoSEQ multiplex PCR; TCRdb's copy has only in-frame clones and leaves some out. Found here are under 150,000 clones, 65% to 90% of them singletons; the top ten hold about 0.76%. What was sequenced was PBMCs. These TCRs come from a man younger than 30 in good health and CMV-seronegative.

The V gene is TRBV4-1, the J gene TRBJ1-6, with D uncertain. The CDR3 contains 15 residues. Deletions cut 8 bases from V and 5 bases from J, with 16 bases between. Germline V gene data show CDR1 as MGHRA and CDR2 as YSYEKL. The CDR3 region is CASLPLWRDNSPLHF. CDR3 bases: TGCGCCAGCCTCCCCCTCTGGAGGGATAATTCACCCCTCCACTTT.

The chain carries TRBV7-9 and TRBJ1-2, with 9 bases lining up with TRBD1. CDR3 size: 14 residues. V shed 2 bases, J shed 6 bases, and the junction held 4 bases outside the gene matches. Germline lookup yields CDR1 SEHNR and CDR2 FQNEAQ (reference sequence). The CDR3 loop is CASSLMGQGDGYTF. DNA for the CDR3: TGTGCCAGCAGCTTAATGGGACAGGGCGATGGCTACACCTTC.

The chain employs TRBV5-1 and TRBJ2-2, with D unclear. The germline CDR1 and CDR2 sequences are SGHRS and YFSETQ. The ends were cut back, 0 bases at V and 6 bases at J, with 18 bases in the middle. The CDR3 is 17 amino acids. This CDR3 is CASSLVKSRQLAGELFF. In DNA, the CDR3 is TGCGCCAGCAGCTTGGTTAAGTCGCGACAATTGGCCGGGGAGCTGTTTTTT.

J is TRBJ1-1 and V is TRBV7-2; weak D call: TRBD1 (6 bases). There are 16 residues in the CDR3. Germline V gives CDR1 SGHTA, CDR2 FQGNSA. The ends were cut back, 1 base at V and 0 bases at J, with 12 bases in the middle. CDR3 nucleotide sequence: TGTGCCAGCAGCTTAGAGGACAGCTTAATGAACACTGAAGCTTTCTTT. This translates into CASSLEDSLMNTEAFF.

The V gene is TRBV11-1, the J gene TRBJ1-2; D unclear. CDR1 SGHAT and CDR2 FQDESV come from the germline V gene (reference sequence). The CDR3 covers 14 residues. Trimming removed 1 base at V and 6 bases at J, with 12 bases between. CDR3 bases: TGTGCCAGCAGCTTAGATCAGGTCTCCGATGGCTACACCTTC. This encodes CASSLDQVSDGYTF.

The CDR3 spells CAISEVLQGGNEKLFF. The CDR3 DNA follows: TGTGCCATCAGTGAAGTCCTACAGGGGGGAAATGAAAAACTGTTTTTT. V is TRBV10-3 and J is TRBJ1-4, with TRBD1 matching over 8 bases. Germline CDR1 reads ENHRY; CDR2 reads SYGVKD. The J segment lost 5 bases and the V segment lost 3 bases, leaving 8 bases of the junction unmatched. CDR3 length: 16 amino acids.

The J gene is TRBJ2-1, the V gene TRBV5-6; D is unclear. The germline V gene has CDR1 SGHDT and CDR2 YYEEEE. CDR3 length: 15 residues. V was trimmed by 0 bases and J by 6 bases, leaving 13 bases between them. The CDR3 nucleotides are TGTGCCAGCAGCTTGGACCCGGTATTATCCAATGAGCAGTTCTTC. Translating gives CASSLDPVLSNEQFF.

The gene calls are TRBV29-1 and TRBJ2-1; tentatively, D is TRBD2 (6 bases). Germline V gives CDR1 SQVTM, CDR2 ANQGSEA. There are 14 residues in the CDR3. V shed 3 bases and J shed 3 bases, with 12 bases lying between them. The CDR3 sequence: CSVDGSGLYNEQFF. In DNA form, the CDR3 reads TGCAGCGTTGATGGTAGCGGCCTCTACAATGAGCAGTTCTTC.

CDR3 DNA: TGTGCCAGCAGCCAAGATCTCCGGGAGCAGTTCTTC. This sequence encodes CASSQDLREQFF. The rearrangement joins TRBV4-2 to TRBJ2-1; no reliable D call. The CDR3 runs 12 residues. V was clipped by 0 bases and J by 10 bases, with 7 bases between them. Germline assignment: CDR1 LGHNA and CDR2 YNFKEQ.

The chain recombines TRBV7-9 with TRBJ1-2, with no clear D. V was clipped by 2 bases and J by 7 bases, with 26 bases between them. The CDR3 extends over 18 amino acids. Germline loops: CDR1 SEHNR, CDR2 FQNEAQ (reference sequence). The CDR3 bases are TGTGCCAGCAGCTTATTAAGTGGAGAGTGGGGAGTCCGCCCTGGCTACACCTTC. It is translated as CASSLLSGEWGVRPGYTF.

Only one count was recorded for this clone. The CDR3 coding sequence is TGTGCCAGCAGCCCTCTAGGTAAGGGACAGGGGTACGAGCAGTACTTC. Translated: CASSPLGKGQGYEQYF. The chain has TRBV5-6 and TRBJ2-7; 10 nucleotides match TRBD1. The CDR3 totals 16 residues. Trimming removed 4 bases from V and 4 bases from J; junction bases left unmatched: 11. Per germline, CDR1 SGHDT and CDR2 YYEEEE. The entire variable domain, with the rest obtained from reference TRBV5-6 and TRBJ2-7, is as follows: DAGVTQSPTHLIKTRGQQVTLRCSPKSGHDTVSWYQQALGQGPQFIFQYYEEEERQRGNFPDRFSGHQFPNYSSELNVNALLLGDSALYLCASSPLGKGQGYEQYFGPGTRLTVT.

CDR3 protein: CASSLSVLAAIGDSEQYF. CDR3 coding DNA: TGTGCCAGCAGCTTGAGTGTGCTAGCGGCGATTGGAGATTCCGAGCAGTACTTC. V and J are TRBV7-8 and TRBJ2-7, with 7 bases identical to TRBD2. Germline CDR1 SGHVS, CDR2 FQNEAQ. The CDR3 runs 18 residues. Trimming at V came to 3 bases and at J to 6 bases, leaving 20 bases not matched to a gene.

As for this clone: This CDR3 is also generated by other DNA sequences in the sample. The rearrangement links TRBV5-1 to TRBJ2-1; D perhaps matches TRBD1 (5 bases). The germline gives CDR1 SGHRS, CDR2 YFSETQ. The V end was cut by 2 bases, the J end by 1 base, with 10 bases between. The CDR3 covers 15 residues. The CDR3 DNA reads as TGCGCCAGCAGCTTAGGGCAGGGTTCCTACAATGAGCAGTTCTTC. It translates to CASSLGQGSYNEQFF.

V usage is TRBV5-6 and J usage is TRBJ2-7, with 7 bases fitting TRBD1. Germline lookup yields CDR1 SGHDT and CDR2 YYEEEE. The CDR3 covers 13 residues. Unmatched junction bases numbered 8, after V lost 7 bases and J lost 4 bases. CDR3 region: CASRGDRVYEQYF. CDR3 DNA: TGTGCCAGCCGAGGCGACAGGGTTTACGAGCAGTACTTC.

This CDR3 reads CASSLGKEREFF. As DNA, the CDR3 is TGTGCCAGCAGCTTAGGGAAAGAGAGGGAGTTCTTC. V is TRBV11-3 and J is TRBJ2-1; maybe TRBD2 (5 bases). V lost 1 base, J lost 14 bases, and 12 bases lay in between. This CDR3 comprises 12 residues. Looked up from germline, CDR1 is SGHNT and CDR2 is YENEEA.

This CDR3 reads CASSLRGSGRRESEAFF. Written as DNA, the CDR3 is TGTGCCAGCAGCTTACGGGGATCAGGTAGGAGGGAGTCTGAAGCTTTCTTT. The V and J genes are TRBV7-9 and TRBJ1-1; D is uncertain. The CDR3 has 17 residues. Looked up from germline, CDR1 is SEHNR and CDR2 is FQNEAQ (reference sequence). V was trimmed by 2 bases and J by 6 bases, leaving 22 bases between them.

This sequence joins TRBV30 and TRBJ1-1; D unresolved. CDR3 length: 12 residues. The V end lost 5 bases, the J end lost 8 bases, and 15 bases lay between the germline ends. Germline V lookup: CDR1 GTSNPN, CDR2 SVGIG (reference sequence). CDR3: CAWAGAGGEAFF. The CDR3 nucleotides read TGTGCCTGGGCGGGAGCGGGCGGGGAAGCTTTCTTT.

Points on this clone: Other DNA variants within this sample encode the same CDR3. The chain recombines TRBV28 with TRBJ2-7; D not resolved. V lost 6 bases and J 0 bases, leaving 6 bases between the germline ends. The germline V gene encodes CDR1 MDHEN and CDR2 SYDVKM. There are 12 residues in the CDR3. The CDR3 loop reads CASSPSSYEQYF. DNA of the CDR3: TGTGCCAGCAGCCCCAGCTCCTACGAGCAGTACTTC. Drawing the rest from reference TRBV28 and TRBJ2-7, the complete variable domain is DVKVTQSSRYLVKRTGEKVFLECVQDMDHENMFWYRQDPGLGLRLIYFSYDVKMKEKGDIPEGYSVSREKKERFSLILESASTNQTSMYLCASSPSSYEQYFGPGTRLTVT.

This chain joins TRBV28 and TRBJ2-7; weak D call: TRBD1 (6 bases). Trimming shortened V by 2 bases and J by 6 bases, and 11 bases separated the two germline ends. Germline V lookup: CDR1 MDHEN, CDR2 SYDVKM. The CDR3 runs 13 residues. Here the CDR3 DNA reads TGTGCCAGCAGTTTAAACCACAGGGTCGAGCAGTACTTC. It specifies CASSLNHRVEQYF.

The chain carries TRBV9 and TRBJ1-1; 9 bases agree with TRBD1. Germline CDR1 reads SGDLS; CDR2 reads YYNGEE. The CDR3 runs 17 residues. Trimming cost V 1 base and J 6 bases; bases outside gene matches: 13. The CDR3 region is CASSVYASGQGWAEAFF. As DNA, the CDR3 is TGTGCCAGCAGCGTATACGCTTCGGGACAGGGATGGGCTGAAGCTTTCTTT.

The CDR3 DNA follows: TGTGCCAGCAGCCCGGGAGGGCCCTCCTACGAGCAGTACTTC. It encodes CASSPGGPSYEQYF. The chain recombines TRBV7-6 with TRBJ2-5, with 8 bases matching TRBD2. The better agreement between TRBJ2-7 and the DNA end casts doubt on the J call. The CDR3 totals 14 residues. Germline CDR1 and CDR2: SGHVS and FNYEAQ.